The rows below give T cell receptor beta chains drawn from one sample of a study of T cell repertoires in cytomegalovirus infection. For these TCRs, the target antigens are not known. In TCRdb, the reads were re-called with MiXCR into one record per CDR3 protein. This repertoire shows about half a million distinct CDR3 sequences, about 33% found once; its top ten account for roughly 16%. Sequencing was performed on cultured PBMCs, taken from culture after CMV antigen stimulation. These receptors were taken from a human donor in good health (CMV status not recorded). Some clones in this sample may be carry-over from other donors' samples. CDR3s include the opening cysteine and the closing phenylalanine or tryptophan. The order of the fields is D gene, V gene, clone size, J gene, CDR3 protein, CDR3 DNA. The D gene is left open where the match is weak. Where a row states a size, it is once, few, many or the class of an expanded clone; other rows omit it.

>TRBD1|TRBV2|many|TRBJ1-5
CASSGQGALQPQHF
TGTGCCAGCAGTGGACAGGGGGCCTTGCAGCCCCAGCATTTT
>.|TRBV7-2|many|TRBJ1-2
CASSLGDRSPTYGYTF
TGTGCCAGCAGCTTAGGGGACCGGTCACCCACCTATGGCTACACCTTC
>.|TRBV7-9|.|TRBJ1-2
CASSLIRRGVYGYTF
TGTGCCAGCAGCTTAATCCGGCGGGGGGTTTATGGCTACACCTTC
>.|TRBV6-2/TRBV6-3|.|TRBJ2-1
CASRQGVRRYNEQFF
TGTGCCAGCAGACAGGGAGTCCGCCGATACAATGAGCAGTTCTTC
>.|TRBV10-3|.|TRBJ1-2
CATAPQENYGYTF
TGTGCCACCGCTCCTCAGGAAAACTATGGCTACACCTTC
>TRBD1|TRBV9|.|TRBJ2-7
CASSEESQGAYYEQYF
TGTGCCAGCAGCGAAGAATCGCAGGGGGCCTACTACGAGCAGTACTTC
>.|TRBV28|few|TRBJ2-1
CASSLYLATNRGSSYNEQFF
TGTGCCAGCAGTTTATATTTAGCGACGAACCGGGGGAGCTCCTACAATGAGCAGTTCTTC
>TRBD2|TRBV7-2|many|TRBJ2-4
CASSLALAGGTDIQYF
TGTGCCAGCAGCTTAGCACTAGCGGGAGGGACAGACATTCAGTACTTC
>.|TRBV11-2|.|TRBJ1-2
CASSLGWASSYGYTF
TGTGCCAGCAGCTTAGGATGGGCCAGTAGCTATGGCTACACCTTC
>.|TRBV11-2|.|TRBJ2-5
CASSLAVNRGQETQYF
TGTGCCAGCAGCTTAGCGGTAAATCGGGGCCAAGAGACCCAGTACTTC
>.|TRBV20-1|once|TRBJ2-3
CSASTSILDTQYF
TGCAGTGCTAGTACCAGCATATTGGATACGCAGTATTTT
>.|TRBV7-8|.|TRBJ2-1
CASSSMRDRGLNEQFF
TGTGCCAGCAGCTCCATGCGGGACAGAGGATTAAATGAGCAGTTCTTC
>.|TRBV4-1|few|TRBJ1-1
CASSQVGTNTEAFF
TGCGCCAGCAGCCAAGTTGGGACGAACACTGAAGCTTTCTTT
>.|TRBV7-9|many|TRBJ2-1
CASTAYRGNEQFF
TGTGCCAGCACAGCCTATCGTGGCAATGAGCAGTTCTTC
>.|TRBV7-2|many|TRBJ2-2
CASSLPGELFF
TGTGCCAGCAGCTTACCCGGGGAGCTGTTTTTT
>.|TRBV2|.|TRBJ2-6
CASSERVSGANVLTF
TGTGCCAGCAGTGAACGGGTCTCTGGGGCCAACGTCCTGACTTTC
>.|TRBV20-1|few|TRBJ2-2
CSASQGVDNTGELFF
TGCAGTGCTAGTCAAGGGGTAGACAACACCGGGGAGCTGTTTTTT
>TRBD2|TRBV6-2/TRBV6-3|many|TRBJ2-7
CASRRGGSNYEQYF
TGTGCCAGCCGACGTGGCGGGAGCAACTACGAGCAGTACTTC
>TRBD2|TRBV11-2|many|TRBJ2-1
CASSNSASGLASYNEQFF
TGTGCCAGCAGCAACAGCGCCTCTGGACTAGCCTCCTACAATGAGCAGTTCTTC
>.|TRBV6-5|.|TRBJ1-1
CASSYSKFGGWTEAFF
TGTGCCAGCAGTTACTCGAAATTCGGGGGATGGACTGAAGCTTTCTTT
>.|TRBV4-1|.|TRBJ1-5
CASSRGEGYSNQPQHF
TGCGCCAGCAGCCGAGGGGAGGGGTACAGCAATCAGCCCCAGCATTTT
>TRBD2|TRBV30|few|TRBJ2-2
CAWSARPGLAGGGAGELFF
TGTGCCTGGAGTGCCCGACCGGGACTAGCGGGAGGAGGTGCCGGGGAGCTGTTTTTT
>TRBD2|TRBV7-8|few|TRBJ2-4
CASSLGWRERVAKNIQYF
TGTGCCAGCAGCTTAGGGTGGCGGGAGAGGGTGGCCAAAAACATTCAGTACTTC
>TRBD1|TRBV20-1|.|TRBJ1-5
CSASRTGVSNQPQHF
TGCAGTGCTAGCCGGACAGGGGTTAGCAATCAGCCCCAGCATTTT
>TRBD1|TRBV2|once|TRBJ1-4
CAMQDREHEKLFF
TGTGCCATGCAGGACAGGGAGCATGAAAAACTGTTTTTT
>.|TRBV28|.|TRBJ2-7
CASSSRGAPSSYEQYF
TGTGCCAGCAGTTCCCGGGGGGCACCTAGCTCCTACGAGCAGTACTTC
>.|TRBV19|few|TRBJ1-1
CASSILINTEAFF
TGTGCCAGTAGTATTCTAATTAACACTGAAGCTTTCTTT
>TRBD2|TRBV24-1|few|TRBJ2-1
CATSDLDTSGRDEQFF
TGTGCCACCAGTGATTTGGATACTAGCGGGAGAGATGAGCAGTTCTTC
>.|TRBV5-8|.|TRBJ1-5
CASSLVSGGEQPQHF
TGTGCCAGCAGCTTGGTTTCGGGGGGAGAGCAGCCCCAGCATTTT
>TRBD2|TRBV19|many|TRBJ2-1
CASRGDREQFF
TGTGCCAGTCGGGGGGATAGAGAGCAGTTCTTC
>.|TRBV7-2|many|TRBJ2-7
CASSTRTIYEQYF
TGTGCCAGCAGCACCCGGACTATCTACGAGCAGTACTTC
>.|TRBV30|.|TRBJ1-6
CAWSGLSSYNSPLHF
TGTGCCTGGAGTGGCCTGTCCTCCTATAATTCACCCCTCCACTTT
>TRBD2|TRBV7-6|.|TRBJ2-1
CASSPGLAVNNEQFF
TGTGCCAGCAGCCCGGGACTAGCGGTTAACAATGAGCAGTTCTTC
>TRBD2|TRBV12-3/TRBV12-4|few|TRBJ2-1
CASSITGGLAGGFGYEQFF
TGTGCCAGCAGTATTACCGGGGGACTAGCGGGAGGGTTCGGCTATGAGCAGTTCTTC
>.|TRBV28|.|TRBJ2-5
CASSNRPPQQTQYF
TGTGCCAGCAGTAATCGACCCCCACAGCAGACCCAGTACTTC
>.|TRBV19|.|TRBJ1-1
CASSIWPASNTEAFF
TGTGCCAGTAGTATCTGGCCAGCATCGAACACTGAAGCTTTCTTT
>TRBD1|TRBV27|many|TRBJ2-7
CASRKDRGFSSYEQYF
TGTGCCAGCAGAAAAGACAGGGGCTTTAGCTCCTACGAGCAGTACTTC
>TRBD2|TRBV6-2/TRBV6-3|few|TRBJ2-2
CASSLILAGDTGELFF
TGTGCCAGCAGCTTGATACTAGCGGGGGACACCGGGGAGCTGTTTTTT
>.|TRBV15|few|TRBJ2-4
CATADPGDIQYF
TGTGCCACCGCCGACCCGGGGGACATTCAGTACTTC
>TRBD2|TRBV12-3/TRBV12-4|few|TRBJ2-7
CASSLRERSYEQYF
TGTGCCAGCAGTTTGCGGGAGCGCTCCTACGAGCAGTACTTC
>.|TRBV14|.|TRBJ1-3
CASSPGLPGTGNTIYF
TGTGCCAGCAGCCCCGGCCTCCCCGGGACTGGAAACACCATATATTTT
>TRBD2|TRBV6-5|.|TRBJ2-7
CASSLPGTSPEQYF
TGTGCCAGCAGTCTCCCGGGGACTAGCCCCGAGCAGTACTTC
>TRBD1|TRBV27|.|TRBJ2-3
CASRRGQSTDTQYF
TGTGCCAGCAGGAGGGGGCAGAGCACAGATACGCAGTATTTT
>TRBD2|TRBV14|.|TRBJ2-5
CASSQEASGSLQETQYF
TGTGCCAGCAGCCAAGAGGCCAGCGGGAGCCTCCAAGAGACCCAGTACTTC
>.|TRBV9|.|TRBJ2-3
CASSPSRGLQTDTQYF
TGTGCCAGCAGCCCCTCCCGTGGACTACAAACAGATACGCAGTATTTT
>TRBD1|TRBV2|few|TRBJ1-1
CASSVPDRAGTEAFF
TGTGCCAGCAGTGTTCCGGACAGGGCGGGAACTGAAGCTTTCTTT